The source of this T cell receptor beta chain is a study of cytomegalovirus exposure and HLA in healthy donors. Study information: Genotyping showed roughly 81% of roughly 400 donors falling in the Caucasian-associated ancestry cluster.

Trimming pared 2 bases from V and 3 bases from J, leaving 8 bases between. In germline, CDR1 is KGHSH, CDR2 LQKENI. The CDR3 sequence is 15 residues long. Note on this clone: Its matching antigen is unknown.

With 60 Vbeta and 13 Jbeta primers, the PCR was carried out. Per the original data handling: The authors later counted 65 million to 90 million unique TCR beta chains, approximately 10 million of them shared. Using immunoSEQ multiplex PCR, the repertoire was profiled, and TCRdb retains in-frame clones only, with some absent. V and J calls and clone size are those listed in that table; D and trimming were worked out from the DNA. The sample has tens of thousands of clones, around 81% seen once. Study conclusions and caveats: Rare TCR sequences predominated, though certain public TCRs were found in many donors. 87-base-pair reads could not separate some V segments, including TRBV6-2 and TRBV6-3.

Sample: PBMCs. The chain links TRBV18 to TRBJ2-6, with D possibly being TRBD1 (5 bases). The TCR originated in a woman aged 30 to 39 in good health and CMV-seronegative. The CDR3 nucleotides are TGTGCCAGCTCACCAATCAGGGTTGGGGCCAACGTCCTGACTTTC. Translated: CASSPIRVGANVLTF.